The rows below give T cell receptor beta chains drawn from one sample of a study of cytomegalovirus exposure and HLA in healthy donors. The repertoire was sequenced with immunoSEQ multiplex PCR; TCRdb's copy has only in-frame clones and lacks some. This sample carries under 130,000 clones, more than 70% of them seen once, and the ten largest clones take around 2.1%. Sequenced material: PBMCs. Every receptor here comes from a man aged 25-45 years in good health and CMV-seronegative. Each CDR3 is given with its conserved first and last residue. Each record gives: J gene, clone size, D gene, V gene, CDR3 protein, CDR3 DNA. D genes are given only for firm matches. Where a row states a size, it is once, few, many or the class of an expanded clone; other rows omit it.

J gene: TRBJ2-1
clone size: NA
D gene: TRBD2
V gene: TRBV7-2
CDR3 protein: CASSSGLMNNEQFF
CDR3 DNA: TGTGCCAGCAGTTCGGGACTAATGAACAATGAGCAGTTCTTC

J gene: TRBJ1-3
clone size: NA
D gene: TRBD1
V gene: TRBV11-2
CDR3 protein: CASSPGQGASAIYF
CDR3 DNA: TGTGCCAGCAGTCCGGGACAGGGGGCGAGCGCCATATATTTT

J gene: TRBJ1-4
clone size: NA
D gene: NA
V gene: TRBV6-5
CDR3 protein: CASSYSGTSDEKLFF
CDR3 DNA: TGTGCCAGCAGTTACTCCGGGACTTCCGATGAAAAACTGTTTTTT

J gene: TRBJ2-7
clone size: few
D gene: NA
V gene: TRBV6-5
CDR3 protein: CASRQGNEQYF
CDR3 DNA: TGTGCCAGCAGACAGGGTAACGAGCAGTACTTC

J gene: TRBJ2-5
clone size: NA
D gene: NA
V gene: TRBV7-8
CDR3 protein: CASSPLGGPAKETQYF
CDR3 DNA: TGTGCCAGCAGCCCCCTAGGGGGACCCGCCAAAGAGACCCAGTACTTC

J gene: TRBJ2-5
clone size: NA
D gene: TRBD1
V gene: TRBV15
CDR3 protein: CATSRGQGNLETQYF
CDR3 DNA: TGTGCCACCAGCAGGGGACAGGGGAATCTGGAGACCCAGTACTTC

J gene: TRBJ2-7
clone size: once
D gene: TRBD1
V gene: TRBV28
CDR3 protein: CASSLRWTGNYEQYF
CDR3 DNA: TGTGCCAGCAGTTTAAGATGGACAGGGAACTACGAGCAGTACTTC

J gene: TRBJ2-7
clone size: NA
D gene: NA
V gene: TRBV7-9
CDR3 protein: CASSPPVAQQGQLVSEQYF
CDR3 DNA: TGTGCCAGCAGCCCCCCCGTTGCCCAACAGGGTCAACTAGTCTCCGAGCAGTACTTC

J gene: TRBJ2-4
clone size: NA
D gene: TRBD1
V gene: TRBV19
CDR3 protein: CASSTHGTGGSKNIQYF
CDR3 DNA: TGTGCCAGTAGTACCCACGGGACAGGGGGCAGTAAAAACATTCAGTACTTC

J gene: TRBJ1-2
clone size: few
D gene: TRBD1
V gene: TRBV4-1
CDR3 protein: CASSPTRTGNGYTF
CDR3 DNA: TGCGCCAGCAGCCCCACCCGGACAGGGAATGGCTACACCTTC

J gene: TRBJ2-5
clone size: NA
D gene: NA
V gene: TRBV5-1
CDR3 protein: CASREVTQETQYF
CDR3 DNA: TGCGCCAGCAGAGAGGTCACTCAAGAGACCCAGTACTTC

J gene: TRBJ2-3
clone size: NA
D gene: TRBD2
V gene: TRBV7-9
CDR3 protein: CASSTSSGLPDTQYF
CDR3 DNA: TGTGCCAGCAGTACTTCTAGCGGGTTACCAGATACGCAGTATTTT

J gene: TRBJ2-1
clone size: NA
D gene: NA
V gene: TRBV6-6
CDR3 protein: CASRLIAGASYNEQFF
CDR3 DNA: TGTGCCAGCAGATTAATCGCGGGGGCGTCCTACAATGAGCAGTTCTTC

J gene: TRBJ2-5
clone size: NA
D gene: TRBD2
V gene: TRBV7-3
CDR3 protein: CASSPLGAGQETQYF
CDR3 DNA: TGTGCCAGCAGCCCCTTGGGAGCGGGACAAGAGACCCAGTACTTC

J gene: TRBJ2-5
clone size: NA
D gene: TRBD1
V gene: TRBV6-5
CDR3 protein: CASSRDRQETQYF
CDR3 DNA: TGTGCCAGCAGTAGGGACAGGCAAGAGACCCAGTACTTC

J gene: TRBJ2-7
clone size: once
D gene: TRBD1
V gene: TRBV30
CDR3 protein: CAWSVAGQGSYEQYF
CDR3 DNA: TGTGCCTGGAGTGTGGCAGGACAGGGGTCCTACGAGCAGTACTTC

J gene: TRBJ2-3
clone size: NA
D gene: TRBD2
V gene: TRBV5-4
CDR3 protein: CASSRGTSGAGPDTQYF
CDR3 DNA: TGTGCCAGCAGCCGCGGGACTAGCGGGGCGGGGCCAGATACGCAGTATTTT

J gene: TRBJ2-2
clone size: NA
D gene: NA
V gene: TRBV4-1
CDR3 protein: CASSLRGPPHTGELFF
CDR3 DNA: TGCGCCAGCAGCCTAAGGGGTCCCCCCCACACCGGGGAGCTGTTTTTT

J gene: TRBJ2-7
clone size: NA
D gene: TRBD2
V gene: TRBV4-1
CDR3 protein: CASSPGGTSGRTGEQYF
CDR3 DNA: TGCGCCAGCAGCCCGGGCGGGACTAGCGGGAGAACTGGCGAGCAGTACTTC

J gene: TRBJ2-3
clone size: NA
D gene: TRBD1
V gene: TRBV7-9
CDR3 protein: CASSPQGTGGISDTQYF
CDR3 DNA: TGTGCCAGCAGCCCCCAGGGGACAGGGGGTATATCGGATACGCAGTATTTT

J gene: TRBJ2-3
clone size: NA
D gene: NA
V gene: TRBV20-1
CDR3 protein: CRASAGDTQYF
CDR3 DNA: TGCAGAGCATCGGCGGGAGATACGCAGTATTTT

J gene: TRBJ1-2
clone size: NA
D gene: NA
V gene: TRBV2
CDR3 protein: CASSEVGIGYTF
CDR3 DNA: TGTGCCAGCAGTGAAGTGGGCATTGGCTACACCTTC

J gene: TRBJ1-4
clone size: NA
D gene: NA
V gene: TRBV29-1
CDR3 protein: CSVELGGREKLFF
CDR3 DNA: TGCAGCGTTGAGTTGGGGGGTCGGGAAAAACTGTTTTTT

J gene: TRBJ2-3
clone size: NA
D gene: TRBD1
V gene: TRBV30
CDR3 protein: CAWQGQGPDTQYF
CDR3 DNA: TGTGCCTGGCAGGGACAGGGACCAGATACGCAGTATTTT

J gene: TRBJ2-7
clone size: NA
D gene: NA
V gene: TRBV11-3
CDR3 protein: CASSLDPGVGEQYF
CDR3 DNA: TGTGCCAGCAGCTTAGACCCGGGAGTGGGCGAGCAGTACTTC

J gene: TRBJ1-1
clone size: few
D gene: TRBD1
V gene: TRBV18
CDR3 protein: CASSRVQGEGTEAFF
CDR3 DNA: TGTGCCAGCTCTCGAGTACAGGGGGAAGGCACTGAAGCTTTCTTT

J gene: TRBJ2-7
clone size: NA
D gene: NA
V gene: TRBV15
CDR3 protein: CATSRDRRHEQYF
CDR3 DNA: TGTGCCACCAGCCGAGACAGGCGCCACGAGCAGTACTTC

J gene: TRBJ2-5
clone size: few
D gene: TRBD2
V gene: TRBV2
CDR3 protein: CASSEARGTSGSRETQYF
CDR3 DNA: TGTGCCAGCAGTGAAGCGAGGGGGACTAGCGGGAGTCGAGAGACCCAGTACTTC

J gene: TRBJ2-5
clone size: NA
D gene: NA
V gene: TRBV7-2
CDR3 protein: CATSTRAGWETQYF
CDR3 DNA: TGTGCCACCTCAACGAGGGCAGGATGGGAGACCCAGTACTTC

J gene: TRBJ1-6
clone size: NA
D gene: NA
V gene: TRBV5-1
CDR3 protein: CASSLKGVSPLHF
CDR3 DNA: TGCGCCAGCAGCTTGAAGGGGGTTTCACCCCTCCACTTT

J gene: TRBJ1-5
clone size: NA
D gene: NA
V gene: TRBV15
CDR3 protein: CATSRSRGYGNQPQHF
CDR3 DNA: TGTGCCACCAGCAGATCCCGGGGGTATGGCAATCAGCCCCAGCATTTT

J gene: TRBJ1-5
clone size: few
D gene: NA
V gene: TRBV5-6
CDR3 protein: CASSKSRTGLAVQPQHF
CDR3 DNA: TGTGCCAGCAGCAAATCCCGAACAGGGCTTGCTGTCCAGCCCCAGCATTTT

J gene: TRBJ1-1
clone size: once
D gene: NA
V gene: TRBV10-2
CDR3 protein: CASSGRQGMETEAFF
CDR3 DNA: TGCGCCAGCAGTGGACGGCAGGGGATGGAGACTGAAGCTTTCTTT

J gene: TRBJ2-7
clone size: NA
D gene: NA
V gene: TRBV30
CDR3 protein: CAWSRQSPYEQYF
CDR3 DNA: TGTGCCTGGAGTAGACAATCCCCCTACGAGCAGTACTTC

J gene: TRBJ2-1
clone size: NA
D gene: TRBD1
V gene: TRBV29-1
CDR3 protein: CSVNRGSNEQFF
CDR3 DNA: TGCAGCGTTAACAGGGGGTCCAATGAGCAGTTCTTC

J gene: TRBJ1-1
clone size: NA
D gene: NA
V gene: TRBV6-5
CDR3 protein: CASTIRTSRETEAFF
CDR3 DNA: TGTGCCAGCACCATAAGGACCTCCCGGGAGACTGAAGCTTTCTTT

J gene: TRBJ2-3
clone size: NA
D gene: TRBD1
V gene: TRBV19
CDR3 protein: CASSKTGGGTDTQYF
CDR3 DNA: TGTGCCAGTAGCAAGACAGGGGGTGGCACAGATACGCAGTATTTT

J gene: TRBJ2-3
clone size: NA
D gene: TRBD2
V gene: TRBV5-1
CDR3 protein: CASSPSGRGTDTQYF
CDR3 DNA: TGCGCCAGCAGCCCTAGCGGGAGGGGCACAGATACGCAGTATTTT

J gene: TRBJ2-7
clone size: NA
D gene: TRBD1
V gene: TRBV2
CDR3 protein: CASRTGTGNYEQYF
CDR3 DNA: TGTGCCAGCAGGACCGGGACAGGCAACTACGAGCAGTACTTC

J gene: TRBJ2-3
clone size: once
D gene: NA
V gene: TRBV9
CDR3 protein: CASNLGGTDTQYF
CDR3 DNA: TGTGCCAGCAACTTGGGGGGAACAGATACGCAGTATTTT